What follows is one T cell receptor beta chain and its context. Its antigen is undetermined. The data were obtained in a study of T cell responses to AZD1222 COVID-19 vaccine. Assay used: immunoSEQ multiplex PCR; TCRdb lists only in-frame clones, some missing. Among 90,000 to 120,000 clones, 75% to 95% were seen once, and the ten largest hold 6.2%. From germline, CDR1 is WSHSY and CDR2 SAAADI. V shed 1 base and J shed 1 base, with 5 bases lying between them. The CDR3 runs 14 residues. Study-level results: Clonal diversity may have been underestimated in mostly white British donors. Recipients of two AZD1222 doses showed rising Spike-specific TCR breadth and depth.

The sample here was peripheral blood, taken 28 days after the second AZD1222 dose. The genes are TRBV10-2 and TRBJ1-5; no clear D. The receptor comes from an adult who received the AZD1222 COVID-19 vaccine. The CDR3 DNA is TGCGCCAGCAGTGAGTTACAGAGCAATCAGCCCCAGCATTTT. Translation: CASSELQSNQPQHF.